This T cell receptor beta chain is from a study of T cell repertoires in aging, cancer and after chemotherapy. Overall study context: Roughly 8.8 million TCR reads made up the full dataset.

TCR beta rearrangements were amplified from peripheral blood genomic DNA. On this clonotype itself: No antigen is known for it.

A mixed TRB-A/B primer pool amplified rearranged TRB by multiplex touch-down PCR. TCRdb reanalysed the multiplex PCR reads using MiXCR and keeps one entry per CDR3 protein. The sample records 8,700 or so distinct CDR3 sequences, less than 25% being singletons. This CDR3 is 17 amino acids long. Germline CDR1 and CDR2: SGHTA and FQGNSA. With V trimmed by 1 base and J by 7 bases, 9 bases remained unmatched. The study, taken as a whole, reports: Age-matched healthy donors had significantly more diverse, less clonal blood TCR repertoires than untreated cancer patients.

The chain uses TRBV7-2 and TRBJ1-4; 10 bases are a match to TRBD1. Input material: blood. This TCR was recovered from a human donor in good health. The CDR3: CASSLGRGGQGGEKLFF. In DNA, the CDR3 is TGTGCCAGCAGCTTAGGGCGTGGAGGACAGGGGGGTGAAAAACTGTTTTTT.